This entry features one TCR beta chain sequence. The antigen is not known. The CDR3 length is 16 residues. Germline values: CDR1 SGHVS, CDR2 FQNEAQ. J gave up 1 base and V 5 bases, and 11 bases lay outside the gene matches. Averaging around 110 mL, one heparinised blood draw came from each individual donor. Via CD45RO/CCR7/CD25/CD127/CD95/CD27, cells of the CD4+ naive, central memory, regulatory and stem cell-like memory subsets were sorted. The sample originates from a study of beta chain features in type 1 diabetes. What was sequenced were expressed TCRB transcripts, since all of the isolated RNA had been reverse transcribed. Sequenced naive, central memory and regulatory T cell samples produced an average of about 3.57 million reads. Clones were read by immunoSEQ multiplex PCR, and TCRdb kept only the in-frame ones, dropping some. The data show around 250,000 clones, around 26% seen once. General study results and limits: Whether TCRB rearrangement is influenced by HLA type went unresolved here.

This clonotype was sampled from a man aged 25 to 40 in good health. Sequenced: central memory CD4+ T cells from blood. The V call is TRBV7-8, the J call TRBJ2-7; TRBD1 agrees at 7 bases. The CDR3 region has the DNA TGTGCCAGCAGCCCTCGGGACAGACCAGGATCCTACGAGCAGTACTTC. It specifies CASSPRDRPGSYEQYF.